This T cell receptor (beta chain) was recovered during a study of blood T cell repertoires in COVID-19. Study at large: The United States, Italy and Spain were the sources of the acute and convalescent COVID-19 samples. In each case, the material was cDNA or gDNA derived from T cells, B-cell-depleted T cells, or PBMCs.

This clone was counted a single time. Per the study methods: Nucleated cell counts were estimated from reference gene primer amplification. The assay was immunoSEQ multiplex PCR, and TCRdb's table has in-frame clones only and misses some. From that table come the V and J calls and clone size; the DNA was used to work out D and trimming. The sample shows over 50,000 clones, just under 75% of them seen only once. The CDR3 consists of 12 residues. With V trimmed by 6 bases and J by 6 bases, 3 bases remained unmatched. One Seattle source followed patients from active infection through their disease course.

The V gene is TRBV12-3 or TRBV12-4, the J gene TRBJ2-5; 8 positions match TRBD1. This TCR was sampled from a woman in her 70s with COVID-19, enrolled during active disease. The sequenced sample was peripheral blood. The CDR3 sequence is CASSRQGQTQYF. CDR3 DNA: TGTGCCAGCAGCCGACAGGGGCAGACCCAGTACTTC.